These 11 T cell receptor beta chains share one sample of origin, sequenced in a study of beta chain features in type 1 diabetes. Expressed TCRB transcripts were sequenced after all isolated RNA was converted to cDNA. Assay: immunoSEQ multiplex PCR; the TCRdb copy retains only in-frame clones and omits some. The sample gives approximately 250,000 clones, 13% to 15% of which show up once; about 0.026% is in the top ten. Sequencing input: naive CD4+ T cells from blood. Receptors were obtained from a woman between 40 and 50 years old in good health.

The gene calls are TRBV15 and TRBJ2-3, with a tentative D call TRBD2 (5 bases). Germline V lookup: CDR1 LNHNV, CDR2 YYDKDF (reference sequence). This CDR3 spans 15 amino acids. The V end lost 3 bases, the J end lost 0 bases, and 10 bases lay between the germline ends. The CDR3 loop reads CATSRDLSSTDTQYF. The CDR3 bases are TGTGCCACCAGCAGGGACTTATCTAGCACAGATACGCAGTATTTT.

This clone came up a few times. This chain links TRBV15 with TRBJ2-5, with 15 bases that match TRBD2. V shed 9 bases and J 4 bases; nucleotides not matched to a gene: 3. Germline V gene data show CDR1 as LNHNV and CDR2 as YYDKDF (reference sequence). The CDR3 is 14 residues long. CDR3 coding DNA: TGTGCCACGGGACTAGCGGGGGGCGGAGAGACCCAGTACTTC. Its protein product is CATGLAGGGETQYF.

This chain joins TRBV7-9 and TRBJ2-5; 9 bases are a match to TRBD1. The DNA matches TRBJ2-7 better at its end, which makes the J call doubtful. Germline V CDR1 and CDR2: SEHNR, FQNEAQ (reference sequence). The CDR3 is made up of 16 amino acids. The CDR3 spells CASSHAGTGPSYEQYF. The CDR3 DNA sequence: TGTGCCAGCAGCCATGCCGGGACAGGGCCCTCCTACGAGCAGTACTTC.

This chain joins TRBV7-2 and TRBJ2-7; 9 positions match TRBD2. V shed 2 bases, J shed 1 base, and the junction held 0 bases outside the gene matches. The CDR3 consists of 14 residues. The germline V gene has CDR1 SGHTA and CDR2 FQGNSA. The CDR3 here is CASSLSGGSYEQYF. CDR3 nucleotide sequence: TGTGCCAGCAGCTTAAGCGGGGGGTCCTACGAGCAGTACTTC.

CDR3 protein: CASSPEGSSYNEQFF. The DNA for the CDR3 is TGTGCCAGCAGCCCTGAAGGGAGCTCCTACAATGAGCAGTTCTTC. This sequence joins TRBV11-2 and TRBJ2-1; TRBD2 might be the D (5 bases). This CDR3 has 15 residues. Germline V gives CDR1 SGHAT, CDR2 FQNNGV. Trimming pared 5 bases from V and 0 bases from J, leaving 11 bases between. Full variable domain (outside the CDR3, taken from reference TRBV11-2 and TRBJ2-1): EAGVAQSPRYKIIEKRQSVAFWCNPISGHATLYWYQQILGQGPKLLIQFQNNGVVDDSQLPKDRFSAERLKGVDSTLKIQPAKLEDSAVYLCASSPEGSSYNEQFFGPGTRLTVL.

This clone was seen many times. The rearrangement uses TRBV18 and TRBJ2-3, with a possible D match to TRBD2 (6 bases). The CDR3 is made up of 14 amino acids. CDR1 is KGHSH and CDR2 is LQKENI in the germline V gene. The V end lost 6 bases, the J end lost 2 bases, and 12 bases lay between the germline ends. CDR3 coding DNA: TGTGCCAGCTCGCTGGACTACCTCACAGATACGCAGTATTTT. Translated, it gives CASSLDYLTDTQYF.

This clone was seen a handful of times. This chain uses TRBV7-6 with TRBJ2-5; 10 bases line up with TRBD2. This CDR3 has 16 residues. Trimming removed 0 bases from V and 4 bases from J; junction bases left unmatched: 5. CDR1 and CDR2 from the germline V gene are SGHVS and FNYEAQ. CDR3 in DNA: TGTGCCAGCAGCTTAGCTAGCGGGGGGCCGGGAGAGACCCAGTACTTC. Protein sequence: CASSLASGGPGETQYF.

This clone was seen only a few times. The V call is TRBV5-4, the J call TRBJ2-7; 10 nucleotides align to TRBD1. V trimming: 3 bases; J trimming: 6 bases; junction bases outside the gene matches: 6. The CDR3 is made up of 14 amino acids. Germline-derived CDR1 and CDR2 are SGHNT and YYREEE (reference sequence). The CDR3 loop reads CASSSQTGGSEQYF. The CDR3 DNA is TGTGCCAGCAGCTCGCAGACAGGGGGCTCCGAGCAGTACTTC.

This clone was detected a few times. This chain links TRBV2 with TRBJ1-5; TRBD1 matches at 7 bases. V lost 5 bases to trimming and J lost 7 bases; unmatched junction nucleotides: 11. There are 15 residues in the CDR3. Germline CDR1 and CDR2: SNHLY and FYNNEI. The CDR3 sequence: CASSIQGTVGQPQHF. In DNA, the CDR3 is TGTGCCAGCAGTATACAGGGGACAGTAGGACAGCCCCAGCATTTT.

This clone has more than one count but fewer than ten. The chain combines TRBV11-2 with TRBJ2-1; 14 nucleotides align to TRBD2. This CDR3 has 15 residues. Germline CDR1 reads SGHAT; CDR2 reads FQNNGV. V was pared by 5 bases and J by 9 bases, with 6 bases of the junction left unmatched. The CDR3 DNA sequence: TGTGCCAGCAGCCCGGGACTAGCGGGGGTTTTTGAGCAGTTCTTC. Translated, it gives CASSPGLAGVFEQFF.

J is TRBJ1-2 and V is TRBV25-1; 8 nucleotides line up with TRBD1. This CDR3 has 15 residues. The germline CDR1 and CDR2 sequences are MGHDK and SYGVNS. J was trimmed by 4 bases and V by 10 bases; bases with no gene match: 14. The CDR3 protein is CATSFFRQGFYGYTF. The CDR3 DNA is TGTGCCACCTCCTTTTTCAGACAGGGGTTCTATGGCTACACCTTC.